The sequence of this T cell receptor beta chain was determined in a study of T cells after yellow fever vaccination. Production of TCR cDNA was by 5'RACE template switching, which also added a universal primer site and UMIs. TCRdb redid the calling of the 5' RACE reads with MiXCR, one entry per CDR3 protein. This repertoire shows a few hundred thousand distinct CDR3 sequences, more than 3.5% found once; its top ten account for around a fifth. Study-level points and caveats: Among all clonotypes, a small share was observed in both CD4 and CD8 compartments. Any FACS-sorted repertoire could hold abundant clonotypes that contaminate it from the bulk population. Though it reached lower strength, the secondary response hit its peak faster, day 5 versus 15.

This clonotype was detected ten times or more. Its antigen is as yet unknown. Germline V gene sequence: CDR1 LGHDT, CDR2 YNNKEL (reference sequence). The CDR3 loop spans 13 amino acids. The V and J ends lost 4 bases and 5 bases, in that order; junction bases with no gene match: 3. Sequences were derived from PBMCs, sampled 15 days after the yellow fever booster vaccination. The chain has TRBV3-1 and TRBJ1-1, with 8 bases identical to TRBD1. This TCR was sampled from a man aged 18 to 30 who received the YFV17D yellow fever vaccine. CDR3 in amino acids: CASSPQGETEAFF. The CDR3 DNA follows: TGTGCCAGCAGCCCACAGGGGGAGACTGAAGCTTTCTTT.